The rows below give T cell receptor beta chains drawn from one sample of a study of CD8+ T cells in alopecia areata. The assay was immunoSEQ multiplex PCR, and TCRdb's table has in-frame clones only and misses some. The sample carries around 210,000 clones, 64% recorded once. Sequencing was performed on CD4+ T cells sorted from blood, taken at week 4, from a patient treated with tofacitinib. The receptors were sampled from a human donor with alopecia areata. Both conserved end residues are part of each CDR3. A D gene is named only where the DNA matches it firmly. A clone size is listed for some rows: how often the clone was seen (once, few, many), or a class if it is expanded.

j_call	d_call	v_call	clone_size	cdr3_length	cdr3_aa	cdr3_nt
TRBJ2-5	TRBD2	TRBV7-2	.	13	CASSLVGGETQYF	TGTGCCAGCAGCTTAGTGGGAGGGGAGACCCAGTACTTC
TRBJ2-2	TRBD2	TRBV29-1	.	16	CSVGPRGGAGTGELFF	TGCAGCGTTGGCCCACGGGGGGGCGCGGGCACCGGGGAGCTGTTTTTT
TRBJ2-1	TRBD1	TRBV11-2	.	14	CASSLGQGYNEQFF	TGTGCCAGCAGCTTAGGACAGGGATACAATGAGCAGTTCTTC
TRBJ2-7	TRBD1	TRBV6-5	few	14	CASSSYRGSGEQYF	TGTGCCAGCAGTTCCTACAGGGGATCCGGCGAGCAGTACTTC
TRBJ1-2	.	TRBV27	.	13	CASSLGRFNGYTF	TGTGCCAGCAGTTTAGGCAGGTTCAATGGCTACACCTTC
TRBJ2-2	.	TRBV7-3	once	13	CASSSGQTGELFF	TGTGCCAGCAGCTCCGGTCAGACCGGGGAGCTGTTTTTT
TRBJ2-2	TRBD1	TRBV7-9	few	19	CASSLRARTGGAISGELFF	TGTGCCAGCAGCCTACGGGCCCGGACAGGGGGCGCTATATCCGGGGAGCTGTTTTTT
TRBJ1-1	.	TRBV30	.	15	CAWTPLDRLNTEAFF	TGTGCCTGGACCCCACTGGACAGATTGAACACTGAAGCTTTCTTT
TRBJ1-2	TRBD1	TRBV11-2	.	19	CASSPLRGDREAGSYGYTF	TGTGCCAGCAGCCCCCTGCGGGGGGACAGGGAGGCGGGTAGCTATGGCTACACCTTC
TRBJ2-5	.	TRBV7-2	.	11	CASREGETQYF	TGTGCCAGCAGAGAAGGAGAGACCCAGTACTTC
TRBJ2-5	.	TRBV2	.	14	CASSDSPGGETQYF	TGTGCCAGCAGTGACTCTCCTGGGGGAGAGACCCAGTACTTC
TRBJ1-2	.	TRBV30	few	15	CAWRGPTLWNYGYTF	TGTGCCTGGAGAGGACCGACGCTTTGGAACTATGGCTACACCTTC
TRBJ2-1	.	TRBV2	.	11	CATTGRSGLLF	TGTGCCACCACTGGGCGGAGCGGGCTTCTCTTC
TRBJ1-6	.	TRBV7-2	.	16	CASSLGPGPNQSPLHF	TGTGCCAGCAGCTTAGGGCCAGGCCCCAACCAATCACCCCTCCACTTT
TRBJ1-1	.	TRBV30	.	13	CAWRGKGRTEAFF	TGTGCCTGGAGAGGAAAAGGGCGCACTGAAGCTTTCTTT
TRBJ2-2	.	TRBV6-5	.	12	CASRGMRGELFF	TGTGCCAGCAGGGGGATGCGGGGGGAGCTGTTTTTT
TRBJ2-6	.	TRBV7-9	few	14	CASSLGSGANVLTF	TGTGCCAGCAGCTTGGGATCTGGGGCCAACGTCCTGACTTTC
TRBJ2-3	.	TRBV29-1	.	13	CSVGGGTTDTQYF	TGCAGCGTTGGAGGCGGAACCACAGATACGCAGTATTTT
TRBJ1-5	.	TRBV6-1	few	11	CASSEAQPQHF	TGTGCCAGCAGTGAAGCCCAGCCCCAGCATTTT
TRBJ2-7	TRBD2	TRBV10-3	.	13	CAIYAGGPYEQYF	TGTGCCATCTATGCGGGGGGGCCTTACGAGCAGTACTTC
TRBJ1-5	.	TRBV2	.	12	CASSGENQPQHF	TGTGCCAGCAGTGGGGAGAATCAGCCCCAGCATTTT
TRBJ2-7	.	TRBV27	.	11	CASSVSYEQYF	TGTGCCAGCAGCGTTAGCTACGAGCAGTACTTC
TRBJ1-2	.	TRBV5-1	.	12	CASSLDLNGYTF	TGCGCCAGCAGCCTGGATTTGAATGGCTACACCTTC
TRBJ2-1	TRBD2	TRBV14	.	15	CASSTPGTTYNEQFF	TGTGCCAGCAGCACTCCCGGGACTACTTACAATGAGCAGTTCTTC
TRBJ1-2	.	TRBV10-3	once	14	CAISSTYSDYGYTF	TGTGCCATCAGTTCGACCTACTCGGACTATGGCTACACCTTC
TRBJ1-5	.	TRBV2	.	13	CASSDWGDQPQHF	TGTGCCAGCAGTGACTGGGGGGATCAGCCCCAGCATTTT
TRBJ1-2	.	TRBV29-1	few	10	CSVTEGGYTF	TGCAGCGTTACGGAAGGAGGCTACACCTTC
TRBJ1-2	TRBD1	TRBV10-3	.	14	CAISVGQGAPGYTF	TGTGCCATCAGTGTCGGACAGGGGGCGCCTGGCTACACCTTC
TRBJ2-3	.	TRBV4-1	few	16	CASSQEVASLVDTQYF	TGCGCCAGCAGCCAAGAAGTGGCTAGTCTCGTAGATACGCAGTATTTT
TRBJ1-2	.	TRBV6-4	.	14	CASSPSIDTGGYTF	TGTGCCAGCAGTCCATCCATCGACACTGGTGGCTACACCTTC
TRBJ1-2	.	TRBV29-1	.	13	CSVENRTTYGYTF	TGCAGCGTTGAAAATAGGACAACCTATGGCTACACCTTC
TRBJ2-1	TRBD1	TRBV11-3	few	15	CASSLGTGPYNEQFF	TGTGCCAGCAGCTTAGGGACAGGGCCCTACAATGAGCAGTTCTTC